This entry lists 30 T cell receptor beta chains sequenced from one sample in a study of blood T cell repertoires in COVID-19 (dated by TCRdb to the early 2020s). The library relied on the immunoSEQ multiplex PCR assay. TCRdb retrieved this table from immuneACCESS and kept in-frame rearrangements only. Not all clones are present; in checked studies, unresolved V genes account for under half, and no reason is known for the remainder. In this sample the table shows over 95,000 clones, about 89% of which occur a single time. The ten most abundant clones make up about a fifth of the sample. The sample consisted of peripheral blood. These receptors were taken from a human donor with acute or convalescent COVID-19. The donor label of this sample is uncertain.

CDR3 region: CASSLRGRVGANVLTF. The DNA of the CDR3 is TGTGCCAGCAGCTTGCGGGGGAGGGTTGGGGCCAACGTCCTGACTTTC. The rearrangement uses TRBV5-4 and TRBJ2-6; 7 bases fit TRBD2. Germline V gene lookup returns CDR1 SGHNT and CDR2 YYREEE (reference sequence). The CDR3 totals 16 residues. The V gene end was trimmed by 1 base and the J gene end by 3 bases; junction bases not matched to a gene: 4.

CDR3 nucleotides: TGTGCCAGTCGCCCTGGGGGACAGGGCTACGAGCAGTACTTC. It codes for CASRPGGQGYEQYF. The gene calls are TRBV19 and TRBJ2-7; the match to TRBD1 covers 9 bases. J gave up 3 bases and V 8 bases, and 8 bases lay outside the gene matches. Germline CDR1 reads LNHDA; CDR2 reads SQIVND (reference sequence). This CDR3 region has 14 residues.

This chain uses TRBV28 with TRBJ1-2; 7 bases are a match to TRBD1. Germline V gene data show CDR1 as MDHEN and CDR2 as SYDVKM. The CDR3 runs 13 residues. Trimming took 5 bases from V and 4 from J; bases not matched to a gene: 4. The CDR3 is CASSQQGPYGYTF. The CDR3 nucleotides read TGTGCCAGCAGTCAACAGGGGCCCTATGGCTACACCTTC.

V usage is TRBV2 and J usage is TRBJ1-2; D unclear. The CDR3 sequence is 17 residues long. Germline values: CDR1 SNHLY, CDR2 FYNNEI. Trimming took 4 bases from V and 1 from J, leaving 19 bases between them. The CDR3 region is CASSGSGAQPLNYGYTF. The CDR3 DNA reads TGTGCCAGCAGTGGTTCCGGAGCTCAACCCCTTAACTATGGCTACACCTTC.

The chain couples TRBV5-4 to TRBJ2-4, with TRBD2 matching over 7 bases. V gave up 4 bases and J gave up 10 bases; unmatched junction bases: 11. CDR3 length equals 14 residues. Germline loops: CDR1 SGHNT, CDR2 YYREEE (reference sequence). CDR3 region: CASSPDPGLQIQYF. CDR3 DNA sequence: TGTGCCAGCAGCCCCGACCCGGGACTACAGATTCAGTACTTC.

V is TRBV7-8 and J is TRBJ1-1, with 9 positions matching TRBD1. V trimming: 5 bases; J trimming: 3 bases; junction bases outside the gene matches: 7. This CDR3 spans 15 amino acids. Germline lookup yields CDR1 SGHVS and CDR2 FQNEAQ. The CDR3 region is CASSPTGGEDTEAFF. CDR3 nucleotide sequence: TGTGCCAGCAGCCCTACAGGGGGCGAAGACACTGAAGCTTTCTTT.

This rearrangement joins TRBV6-2 or TRBV6-3 to TRBJ2-4, with D perhaps TRBD2 (5 bases). This CDR3 region has 16 residues. The V end lost 0 bases, the J end lost 0 bases, and 9 bases lay between the germline ends. Germline-derived CDR1 and CDR2 are MNHEY and SVGEGT. The chain's CDR3 is CASSYSEDLAKNIQYF. Here the CDR3 DNA reads TGTGCCAGCAGTTACTCGGAGGATCTAGCCAAAAACATTCAGTACTTC.

In this sample, this clone turned up once. The rearrangement joins TRBV6-4 to TRBJ2-3, with 12 positions matching TRBD2. This CDR3 contains 15 residues. CDR1 is MRHNA, CDR2 SNTAGT, per germline. V lost 6 bases, J lost 2 bases, and 3 bases stayed unmatched. The CDR3 DNA reads as TGTGCCAGCAGCCGACTAGCGGGGGACACAGATACGCAGTATTTT. It translates to CASSRLAGDTDTQYF.

V is TRBV29-1 and J is TRBJ2-1; the match to TRBD1 covers 9 bases. Germline CDR1 reads SQVTM; CDR2 reads ANQGSEA. The CDR3 consists of 15 residues. V dropped 5 bases and J dropped 1; count of bases not matched to a gene: 6. The CDR3 DNA sequence: TGCAGCGTTACTAAGGACAGGGGTTCCTACAATGAGCAGTTCTTC. As protein: CSVTKDRGSYNEQFF.

The V and J genes are TRBV14 and TRBJ1-2; TRBD1 matches 8 bases. The V segment lost 1 base and the J segment 4 bases; nucleotides outside the gene matches: 5. The CDR3 contains 15 residues. CDR1 and CDR2 (germline): SGHDN, FVKESK. In nucleotides, the CDR3 is TGTGCCAGCAGCCAAGCCGCGGGACAGGTCTATGGCTACACCTTC. This codes for CASSQAAGQVYGYTF. Drawing the rest from reference TRBV14 and TRBJ1-2, the complete variable domain is EAGVTQFPSHSVIEKGQTVTLRCDPISGHDNLYWYRRVMGKEIKFLLHFVKESKQDESGMPNNRFLAERTGGTYSTLKVQPAELEDSGVYFCASSQAAGQVYGYTFGSGTRLTVV.

The chain carries TRBV7-2 and TRBJ2-1; 11 positions match TRBD2. V lost 5 bases and J lost 7; bases outside the gene matches: 4. Germline V gene sequence: CDR1 SGHTA, CDR2 FQGNSA. The CDR3 length is 14 residues. CDR3 in DNA: TGTGCCAGCAGCGGGGCTAGCGGGGGGAATGAGCAGTTCTTC. It yields the protein CASSGASGGNEQFF.

J is TRBJ2-3 and V is TRBV5-1, with D hard to call. The germline V gene encodes CDR1 SGHRS and CDR2 YFSETQ. CDR3 size: 15 residues. The ends were cut back, 4 bases at V and 0 bases at J, with 12 bases in the middle. CDR3 in DNA: TGCGCCAGCAGCCCAGAAGTAATGAGCACAGATACGCAGTATTTT. Translating gives CASSPEVMSTDTQYF.

The chain is built from TRBV28 and TRBJ2-2, with D possibly being TRBD2 (7 bases). The CDR3 contains 16 residues. The V gene's germline CDR1 is MDHEN and CDR2 SYDVKM. V lost 5 bases and J lost 0, with 13 bases in between. This chain's CDR3 is CASSTWGGPNTGELFF. In DNA, the CDR3 is TGTGCCAGCAGTACGTGGGGGGGCCCGAACACCGGGGAGCTGTTTTTT.

V is TRBV28 and J is TRBJ1-1, with D maybe TRBD1 (6 bases). Germline V gene data show CDR1 as MDHEN and CDR2 as SYDVKM. Trimming took 5 bases from V and 2 from J, leaving 18 bases between them. The CDR3 sequence is 16 residues long. CDR3 sequence reads: CASSPPDSRGNTEAFF. For the CDR3, the DNA is TGTGCCAGCAGTCCTCCGGACAGTCGAGGAAACACTGAAGCTTTCTTT.

The chain recombines TRBV3-1 (or the pseudogene TRBV3-2) with TRBJ2-1; D unclear. The CDR3 runs to 13 residues. Trimming stripped 1 base from V and 7 bases from J, with 8 bases between. Germline-derived CDR1 and CDR2 are LGHDT and YNNKEL (reference sequence). CDR3 protein: CASSQGNRNEQFF. The CDR3 region has the DNA TGTGCCAGCAGCCAAGGCAACAGAAATGAGCAGTTCTTC.

The table lists this clone with many counts. This chain connects TRBV19 to TRBJ2-7, with 8 bases fitting TRBD1. Unmatched junction bases numbered 4, after V lost 5 bases and J lost 7 bases. Per the germline V gene, CDR1 is LNHDA and CDR2 is SQIVND (reference sequence). The CDR3 sequence is 12 residues long. CDR3 protein: CASSPRDREQYF. DNA for the CDR3: TGTGCCAGTAGTCCGCGGGACAGGGAGCAGTACTTC.

This chain joins TRBV7-2 and TRBJ2-1; 7 bases line up with TRBD2. This CDR3 spans 15 amino acids. The germline V gene encodes CDR1 SGHTA and CDR2 FQGNSA. Trimming removed 2 bases from V and 11 bases from J; junction bases left unmatched: 12. The CDR3 loop is CASSLTATSQVKQFF. The CDR3 DNA reads as TGTGCCAGCAGCTTAACCGCGACTAGCCAAGTCAAGCAGTTCTTC.

The chain couples TRBV5-1 to TRBJ2-1; TRBD2 matches at 8 bases. V lost 4 bases, J lost 8 bases, and 11 bases stayed unmatched. Germline V CDR1 and CDR2: SGHRS, YFSETQ. There are 15 residues in the CDR3. The CDR3, as DNA: TGCGCCAGCAGCGCCCTAGCGGGTGGAAGGGATGAGCAGTTCTTC. Its protein product is CASSALAGGRDEQFF.

This clone was recorded once. The CDR3 DNA sequence: TGTGCCAGCATCAGCGGGCAACCCGGAAACACCATATATTTT. This codes for CASISGQPGNTIYF. The V gene is TRBV6-6, the J gene TRBJ1-3; D is unresolved. The CDR3 length is 14 residues. V was clipped by 7 bases and J by 4 bases, with 14 bases between them. Germline V gene lookup returns CDR1 MNHNY and CDR2 SVGAGI (reference sequence).

V usage is TRBV5-5 and J usage is TRBJ1-2, with 7 bases aligning to TRBD1. The CDR3 has 13 residues. Germline values: CDR1 SGHKS, CDR2 YYEKEE (reference sequence). The ends lost 3 bases at V and 5 bases at J; junction bases unmatched: 4. The CDR3 loop reads CASSWDSSYGYTF. The CDR3 DNA reads as TGTGCCAGCAGCTGGGACAGTTCATATGGCTACACCTTC.

The V gene is TRBV12-3 or TRBV12-4, the J gene TRBJ2-1; D is possibly TRBD1 (6 bases). V lost 6 bases to trimming and J lost 10 bases, with 16 bases between them. The CDR3 length is 13 residues. The CDR3 sequence is CASRNRRGQEQFF. CDR3 DNA: TGTGCCAGCAGGAATCGCAGGGGCCAGGAGCAGTTCTTC.

This rearrangement joins TRBV7-2 to TRBJ1-6; no firm D call. Trimming left V 3 bases short and J 4 bases short, with 22 bases between. The CDR3 consists of 19 residues. Germline CDR1 SGHTA, CDR2 FQGNSA. The CDR3 spells CASSFRALTRTGYNSPLHF. DNA for the CDR3: TGTGCCAGCAGCTTCCGGGCCCTGACGCGGACGGGATATAATTCACCCCTCCACTTT.

The V call is TRBV28, the J call TRBJ1-2, with 9 bases identical to TRBD1. This CDR3 is built from 16 residues. From germline, CDR1 is MDHEN and CDR2 SYDVKM. J was trimmed by 5 bases and V by 6 bases; bases with no gene match: 13. This chain's CDR3 is CASSRAGTGKGYGYTF. The CDR3 DNA reads TGTGCCAGCAGCCGAGCGGGGACAGGGAAGGGGTATGGCTACACCTTC.

The gene calls are TRBV7-2 and TRBJ2-5; 7 bases fit TRBD2. CDR1 is SGHTA, CDR2 FQGNSA, per germline. This CDR3 has 13 amino acids. V lost 5 bases and J lost 3; bases outside the gene matches: 3. CDR3 DNA sequence: TGTGCCAGCAGCCGCGGGAGAGAAGAGACCCAGTACTTC. Encoded protein: CASSRGREETQYF.

This clone came up once. The chain combines TRBV7-2 with TRBJ2-1; tentative D call: TRBD1 (5 bases). The germline V gene encodes CDR1 SGHTA and CDR2 FQGNSA. CDR3 length: 15 residues. The ends were cut back, 3 bases at V and 4 bases at J, with 13 bases in the middle. As DNA, the CDR3 is TGTGCCAGCAGCTTGGGTGGGGCCCGATACAATGAGCAGTTCTTC. Translation gives CASSLGGARYNEQFF.

The chain has TRBV19 and TRBJ2-2; 10 bases are a match to TRBD1. V lost 4 bases and J lost 5; bases outside the gene matches: 1. The CDR3 consists of 14 residues. Germline assignment: CDR1 LNHDA and CDR2 SQIVND (reference sequence). Here the CDR3 reads CASSKGQGTGELFF. Written as DNA, the CDR3 is TGTGCCAGTAGTAAGGGACAGGGGACCGGGGAGCTGTTTTTT.

This sequence joins TRBV28 and TRBJ1-4, with unresolved D. Germline CDR1 and CDR2: MDHEN and SYDVKM. The CDR3 is made up of 16 amino acids. Trimming took 7 bases from V and 8 from J, leaving 23 bases between them. The CDR3: CASTNQVVAVDEKLFF. DNA for the CDR3: TGTGCCAGCACGAACCAGGTCGTAGCGGTAGACGAAAAACTGTTTTTT. The full variable domain, rest sourced from reference TRBV28 and TRBJ1-4, is DVKVTQSSRYLVKRTGEKVFLECVQDMDHENMFWYRQDPGLGLRLIYFSYDVKMKEKGDIPEGYSVSREKKERFSLILESASTNQTSMYLCASTNQVVAVDEKLFFGSGTQLSVL.

This clone appeared once. V gene TRBV25-1 combines with J gene TRBJ1-1, with D hard to call. Germline CDR1 reads MGHDK; CDR2 reads SYGVNS. The CDR3 sequence is 14 residues long. V shed 2 bases and J shed 4 bases, with 11 bases lying between them. The CDR3 region has the DNA TGTGCCAGCAGTGAAATGCGGGGAGTCACTGAAGCTTTCTTT. Its protein is CASSEMRGVTEAFF.

The chain couples TRBV19 to TRBJ1-2, with D possibly TRBD1 on 6 matching bases. The V gene lost 5 bases and the J gene lost 0 bases, with 7 bases spanning the gap. Germline CDR1 and CDR2: LNHDA and SQIVND (reference sequence). The CDR3 has 13 residues. The CDR3 loop reads CASSEGANYGYTF. Here the CDR3 DNA reads TGTGCCAGTAGTGAGGGGGCTAACTATGGCTACACCTTC.

The chain carries TRBV28 and TRBJ1-2; a possible D gene is TRBD1 (5 bases). The V and J ends lost 6 bases and 4 bases respectively, with 15 bases between them. This CDR3 is 14 amino acids long. Germline loops: CDR1 MDHEN, CDR2 SYDVKM. The CDR3 loop is CASRREGQSYGYTF. The DNA of the CDR3 is TGTGCCAGCAGAAGGGAGGGGCAGAGCTATGGCTACACCTTC.